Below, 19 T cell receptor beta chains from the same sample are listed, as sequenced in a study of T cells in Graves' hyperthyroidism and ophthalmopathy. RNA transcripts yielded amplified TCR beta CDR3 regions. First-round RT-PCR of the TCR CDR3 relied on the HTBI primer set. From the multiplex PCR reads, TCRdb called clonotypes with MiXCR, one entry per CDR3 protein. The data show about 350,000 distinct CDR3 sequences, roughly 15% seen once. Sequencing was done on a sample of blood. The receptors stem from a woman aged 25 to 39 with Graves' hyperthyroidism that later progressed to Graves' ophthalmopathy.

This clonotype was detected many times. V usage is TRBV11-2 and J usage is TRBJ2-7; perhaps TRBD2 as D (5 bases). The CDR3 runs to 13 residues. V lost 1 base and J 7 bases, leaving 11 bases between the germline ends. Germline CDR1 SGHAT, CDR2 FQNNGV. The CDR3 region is CASSLGFGSEQYF. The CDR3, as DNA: TGTGCCAGCAGCTTAGGGTTTGGGAGTGAGCAGTACTTC.

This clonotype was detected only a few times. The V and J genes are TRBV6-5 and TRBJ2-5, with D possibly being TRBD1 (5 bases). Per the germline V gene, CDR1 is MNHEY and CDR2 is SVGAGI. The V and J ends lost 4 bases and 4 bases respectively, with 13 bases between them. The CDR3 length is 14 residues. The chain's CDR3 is CASSSLRQGETQYF. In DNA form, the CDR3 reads TGTGCCAGCAGTTCCTTAAGGCAGGGAGAGACCCAGTACTTC.

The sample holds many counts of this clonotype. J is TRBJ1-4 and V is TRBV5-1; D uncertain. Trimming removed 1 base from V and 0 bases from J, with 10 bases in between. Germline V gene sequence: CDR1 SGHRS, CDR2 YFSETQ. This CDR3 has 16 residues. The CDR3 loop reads CASSLTPQTTNEKLFF. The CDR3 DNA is TGCGCCAGCAGCTTGACCCCACAGACAACTAATGAAAAACTGTTTTTT. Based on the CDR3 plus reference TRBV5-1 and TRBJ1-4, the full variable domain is KAGVTQTPRYLIKTRGQQVTLSCSPISGHRSVSWYQQTPGQGLQFLFEYFSETQRNKGNFPGRFSGRQFSNSRSEMNVSTLELGDSALYLCASSLTPQTTNEKLFFGSGTQLSVL.

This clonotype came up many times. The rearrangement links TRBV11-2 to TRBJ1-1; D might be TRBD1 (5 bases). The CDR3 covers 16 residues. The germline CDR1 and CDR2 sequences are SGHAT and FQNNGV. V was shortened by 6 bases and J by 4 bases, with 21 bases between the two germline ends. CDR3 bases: TGTGCCAGCAGATCCCCCGGCGGGGGGTCAGTCACTGAAGCTTTCTTT. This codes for CASRSPGGGSVTEAFF. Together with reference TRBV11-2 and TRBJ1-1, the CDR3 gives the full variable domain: EAGVAQSPRYKIIEKRQSVAFWCNPISGHATLYWYQQILGQGPKLLIQFQNNGVVDDSQLPKDRFSAERLKGVDSTLKIQPAKLEDSAVYLCASRSPGGGSVTEAFFGQGTRLTVV.

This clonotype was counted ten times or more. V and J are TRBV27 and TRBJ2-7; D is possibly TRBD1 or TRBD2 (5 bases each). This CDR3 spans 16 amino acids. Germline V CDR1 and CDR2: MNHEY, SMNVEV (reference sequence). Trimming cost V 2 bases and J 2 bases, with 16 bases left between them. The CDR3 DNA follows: TGTGCCAGCAGTTTAGAGGGGTCCCGCGGCCCCTACGAGCAGTACTTC. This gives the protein CASSLEGSRGPYEQYF.

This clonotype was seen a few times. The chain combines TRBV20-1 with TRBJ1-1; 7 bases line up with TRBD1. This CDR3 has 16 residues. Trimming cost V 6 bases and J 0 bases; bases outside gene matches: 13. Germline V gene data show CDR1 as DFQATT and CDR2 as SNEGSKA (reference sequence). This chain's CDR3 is CSAKGDSVYMNTEAFF. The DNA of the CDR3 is TGCAGTGCGAAAGGGGACAGTGTTTACATGAACACTGAAGCTTTCTTT.

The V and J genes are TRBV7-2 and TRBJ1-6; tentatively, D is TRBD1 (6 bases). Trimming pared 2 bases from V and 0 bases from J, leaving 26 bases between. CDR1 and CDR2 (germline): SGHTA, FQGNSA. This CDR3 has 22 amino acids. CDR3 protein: CASSLNVLRWGPSSSYNSPLHF. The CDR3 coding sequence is TGTGCCAGCAGCTTAAATGTTCTCCGTTGGGGGCCCTCAAGCTCCTATAATTCACCCCTCCACTTT.

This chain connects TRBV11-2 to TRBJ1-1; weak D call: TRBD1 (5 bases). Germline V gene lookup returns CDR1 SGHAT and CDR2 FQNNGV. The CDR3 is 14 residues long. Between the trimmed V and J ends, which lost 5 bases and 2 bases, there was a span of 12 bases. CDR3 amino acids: CASSPSTDNTEAFF. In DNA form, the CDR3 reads TGTGCCAGCAGCCCGTCGACAGATAACACTGAAGCTTTCTTT.

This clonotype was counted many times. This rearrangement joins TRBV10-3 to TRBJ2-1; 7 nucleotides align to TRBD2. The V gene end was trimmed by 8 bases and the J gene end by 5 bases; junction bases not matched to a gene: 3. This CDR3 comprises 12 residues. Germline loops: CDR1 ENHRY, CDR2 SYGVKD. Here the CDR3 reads CAISRGDNEQFF. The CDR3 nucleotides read TGTGCCATCTCACGGGGGGACAATGAGCAGTTCTTC.

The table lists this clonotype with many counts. DNA for the CDR3: TGTGCCAGCAGCCCTCGGGACAGTAATTCACCCCTCCACTTT. Translation gives CASSPRDSNSPLHF. The chain couples TRBV9 to TRBJ1-6; 7 positions match TRBD1. Trimming cost V 4 bases and J 6 bases; bases outside gene matches: 4. The CDR3 is 14 residues long. CDR1 and CDR2 (germline): SGDLS, YYNGEE.

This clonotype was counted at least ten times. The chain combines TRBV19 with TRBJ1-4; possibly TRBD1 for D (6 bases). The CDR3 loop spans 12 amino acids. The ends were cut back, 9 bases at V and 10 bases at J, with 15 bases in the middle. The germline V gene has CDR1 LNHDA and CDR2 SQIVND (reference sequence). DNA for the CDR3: TGTGCCAGCTCCCGGGGGCTGGGAAAACTGTTTTTT. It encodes CASSRGLGKLFF.

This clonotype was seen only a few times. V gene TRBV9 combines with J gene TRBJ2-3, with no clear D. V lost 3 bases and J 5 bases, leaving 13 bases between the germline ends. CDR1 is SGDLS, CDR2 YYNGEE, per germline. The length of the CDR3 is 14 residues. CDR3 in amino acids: CASSAATYGDTQYF. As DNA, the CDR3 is TGTGCCAGCAGCGCGGCGACGTACGGAGATACGCAGTATTTT.

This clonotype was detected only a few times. CDR3 in DNA: TGCAGCGTGATACAGGGGGGCCCCGCGTATTTT. Translating gives CSVIQGGPAYF. The chain couples TRBV29-1 to TRBJ2-3; 8 bases align to TRBD1. The CDR3 has 11 residues. Trimming removed 6 bases from V and 14 bases from J; junction bases left unmatched: 10. Germline CDR1 reads SQVTM; CDR2 reads ANQGSEA.

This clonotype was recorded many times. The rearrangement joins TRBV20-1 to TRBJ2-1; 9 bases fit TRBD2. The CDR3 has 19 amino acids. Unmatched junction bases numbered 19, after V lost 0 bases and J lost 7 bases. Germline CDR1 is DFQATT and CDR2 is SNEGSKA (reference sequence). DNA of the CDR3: TGCAGTGCTAGAGACCACTACGCCGGGACTAGCAGTCTTTATAATGAGCAGTTCTTC. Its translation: CSARDHYAGTSSLYNEQFF.

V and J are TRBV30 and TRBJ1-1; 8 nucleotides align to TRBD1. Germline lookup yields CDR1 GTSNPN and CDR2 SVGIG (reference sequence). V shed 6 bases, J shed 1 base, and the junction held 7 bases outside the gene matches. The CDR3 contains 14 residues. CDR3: CACARGQGNTEAFF. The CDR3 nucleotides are TGTGCCTGTGCCCGCGGACAGGGGAACACTGAAGCTTTCTTT.

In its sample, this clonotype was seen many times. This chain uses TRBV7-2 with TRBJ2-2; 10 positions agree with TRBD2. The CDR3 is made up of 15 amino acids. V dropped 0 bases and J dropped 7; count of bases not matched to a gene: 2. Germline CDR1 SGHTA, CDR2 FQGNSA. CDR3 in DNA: TGTGCCAGCAGCTTAGCACTAGCGGGAAGCGGGGAGCTGTTTTTT. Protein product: CASSLALAGSGELFF.

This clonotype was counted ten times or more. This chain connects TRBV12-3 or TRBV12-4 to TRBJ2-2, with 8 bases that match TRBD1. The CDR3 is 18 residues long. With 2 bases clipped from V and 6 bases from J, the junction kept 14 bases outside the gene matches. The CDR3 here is CASSLIFSGRGRAGELFF. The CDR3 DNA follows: TGTGCCAGCAGTTTAATTTTCTCGGGCAGGGGGCGCGCCGGGGAGCTGTTTTTT.

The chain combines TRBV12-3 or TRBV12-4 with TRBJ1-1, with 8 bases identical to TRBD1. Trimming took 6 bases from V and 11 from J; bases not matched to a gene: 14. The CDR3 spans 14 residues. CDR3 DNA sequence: TGTGCCAGCAGCGGGACAGGTTGGGCCACTTGGGCTTTCTTT. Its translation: CASSGTGWATWAFF.

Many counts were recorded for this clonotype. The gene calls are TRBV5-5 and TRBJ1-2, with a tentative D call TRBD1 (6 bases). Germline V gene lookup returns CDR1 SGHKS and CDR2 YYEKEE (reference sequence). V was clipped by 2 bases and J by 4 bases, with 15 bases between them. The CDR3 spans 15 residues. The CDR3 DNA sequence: TGTGCCAGCAGCTTTCTAGCAGGGGTGGGCTATGGCTACACCTTC. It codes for CASSFLAGVGYGYTF.